The 21 T cell receptor beta chains in this list originate from one sample, sequenced in a study of shared clonotypes between healthy human individuals. The protocol was immunoSEQ multiplex PCR, while the TCRdb copy is restricted to in-frame clones and leaves out a portion. The sample includes 1.5 million to 2.5 million clones, over 85% of them seen just once. The naive CD8 population came from CD45RO-negative cells selected for CCR7, without terminally differentiated effector memory CD45RA+ cells. Input material: naive CD8+ T cells sorted from blood. The receptor source for this set is a man younger than 30 in good health.

V is TRBV5-6 and J is TRBJ2-7; unclear D gene. Germline CDR1 is SGHDT and CDR2 is YYEEEE. This CDR3 has 14 residues. V was clipped by 2 bases and J by 3 bases, with 12 bases between them. The DNA of the CDR3 is TGTGCCAGCAGCTTCGTCACAGAAGACTACGAGCAGTACTTC. Translating it yields CASSFVTEDYEQYF.

In this sample, this clone turned up once. The chain has TRBV28 and TRBJ2-3; D remains ambiguous. Germline V gene data show CDR1 as MDHEN and CDR2 as SYDVKM. The CDR3 sequence is 14 residues long. V gave up 6 bases and J gave up 7 bases, with 17 bases separating them. This chain's CDR3 is CASSPLGRVNTQYF. The CDR3 nucleotides are TGTGCCAGCAGCCCGCTAGGTCGGGTGAATACGCAGTATTTT.

A single count supports this clone. The V and J genes are TRBV2 and TRBJ1-5; D gene unclear. Trimming took off 3 bases at V and 3 bases at J, with 3 bases between the two ends. CDR3 length: 12 residues. Germline V gene lookup returns CDR1 SNHLY and CDR2 FYNNEI. The DNA for the CDR3 is TGTGCCAGCAGTGACGACAATCAGCCCCAGCATTTT. Protein: CASSDDNQPQHF.

This clone has more than one count but fewer than ten. The V call is TRBV5-8, the J call TRBJ1-2; unclear D gene. The CDR3 consists of 15 residues. Deletions cut 2 bases from V and 1 base from J, with 12 bases between. The V gene's germline CDR1 is SGHTS and CDR2 YDEGEE. In DNA, the CDR3 is TGTGCCAGCAGCTTCCCGACGGAGGATAACTATGGCTACACCTTC. Translated: CASSFPTEDNYGYTF.

The J gene is TRBJ2-7, the V gene TRBV6-5; D perhaps matches TRBD1 (6 bases). Germline CDR1 and CDR2: MNHEY and SVGAGI. The V gene lost 4 bases and the J gene lost 5 bases, with 6 bases spanning the gap. This CDR3 is 11 amino acids long. Here the CDR3 DNA reads TGTGCCAGCAGTTGGGACAACGAGCAGTACTTC. Its translation is CASSWDNEQYF.

This clone occurred once. The rearrangement joins TRBV9 to TRBJ1-6; no definite D call. Trimming removed 3 bases from V and 13 bases from J, with 14 bases in between. Germline V gene sequence: CDR1 SGDLS, CDR2 YYNGEE. This CDR3 comprises 13 residues. The CDR3 loop reads CASSADGIGPLHF. CDR3 DNA: TGTGCCAGCAGCGCAGATGGGATTGGGCCCCTCCACTTT. Filled out from reference TRBV9 and TRBJ1-6, the complete variable domain reads DSGVTQTPKHLITATGQRVTLRCSPRSGDLSVYWYQQSLDQGLQFLIQYYNGEERAKGNILERFSAQQFPDLHSELNLSSLELGDSALYFCASSADGIGPLHFGNGTRLTVT.

To note about this clone: Different DNA sequences within this sample yield the same CDR3. The gene calls are TRBV11-2 and TRBJ2-5; D call uncertain. CDR1 is SGHAT and CDR2 is FQNNGV in the germline V gene. V shed 0 bases and J shed 5 bases, with 4 bases lying between them. The CDR3 loop spans 12 amino acids. The CDR3 is CASSLEGETQYF. The CDR3 DNA is TGTGCCAGCAGCTTAGAAGGGGAGACCCAGTACTTC. Using reference TRBV11-2 and TRBJ2-5 for the parts outside the CDR3, the full variable domain is EAGVAQSPRYKIIEKRQSVAFWCNPISGHATLYWYQQILGQGPKLLIQFQNNGVVDDSQLPKDRFSAERLKGVDSTLKIQPAKLEDSAVYLCASSLEGETQYFGPGTRLLVL.

This rearrangement joins TRBV27 to TRBJ1-5; maybe TRBD1 (5 bases). This CDR3 comprises 15 residues. The germline CDR1 and CDR2 sequences are MNHEY and SMNVEV (reference sequence). V shed 6 bases and J shed 4 bases, with 16 bases lying between them. The CDR3 loop reads CASSPARRGNQPQHF. The CDR3 DNA reads TGTGCCAGCAGCCCGGCTCGACGGGGGAATCAGCCCCAGCATTTT.

This chain joins TRBV7-2 and TRBJ2-7, with 7 bases aligning to TRBD1. J lost 1 base, V lost 5 bases, and 8 bases had no gene match. The CDR3 totals 15 residues. The germline V gene encodes CDR1 SGHTA and CDR2 FQGNSA. CDR3 coding DNA: TGTGCCAGCAGCACCCGACAGGGTAGATCCTACGAGCAGTACTTC. It translates to CASSTRQGRSYEQYF.

J is TRBJ2-7 and V is TRBV7-9, with 12 bases lining up with TRBD1. The length of the CDR3 is 14 residues. V trimming: 8 bases; J trimming: 6 bases; junction bases outside the gene matches: 8. CDR1 and CDR2 from the germline V gene are SEHNR and FQNEAQ (reference sequence). CDR3 loop: CASHLGQGAGEQYF. CDR3 DNA: TGTGCCAGCCACTTGGGACAGGGGGCCGGCGAGCAGTACTTC.

A remark on this clone: This same CDR3 is encoded by further DNA sequences in the sample. The genes are TRBV9 and TRBJ1-1; D is ambiguous. V shed 0 bases and J shed 5 bases, with 8 bases lying between them. The CDR3 consists of 13 residues. CDR1 and CDR2 from the germline V gene are SGDLS and YYNGEE. The CDR3: CASSVVEGTEAFF. CDR3 nucleotides: TGTGCCAGCAGCGTAGTTGAGGGAACTGAAGCTTTCTTT.

As DNA, the CDR3 is TGTGCCAGCAGCCATACAGGGGGCGCTCGGGGCTACACCTTC. Amino acids: CASSHTGGARGYTF. This rearrangement joins TRBV27 to TRBJ1-2; 9 bases match TRBD1. Germline trimming cut 6 bases from V and 8 bases from J; bases unmatched to any gene: 10. Germline V gives CDR1 MNHEY, CDR2 SMNVEV (reference sequence). This CDR3 region has 14 residues.

V usage is TRBV27 and J usage is TRBJ2-5; 9 nucleotides match TRBD2. Trimming cost V 6 bases and J 5 bases; bases outside gene matches: 16. The CDR3 extends over 17 amino acids. Per germline, CDR1 MNHEY and CDR2 SMNVEV (reference sequence). The CDR3 region is CASRQTVWREGPETQYF. For the CDR3, the DNA is TGTGCCAGCAGACAAACGGTATGGCGGGAGGGCCCGGAGACCCAGTACTTC.

The chain carries TRBV7-3 and TRBJ1-1; no reliable D call. The germline V gene has CDR1 SGHTA and CDR2 FQGTGA. The CDR3 loop spans 13 amino acids. V dropped 0 bases and J dropped 3 bases, with 5 bases sitting between them. The CDR3 spells CASSLTQYTEAFF. The DNA of the CDR3 is TGTGCCAGCAGCTTAACGCAGTACACTGAAGCTTTCTTT.

The V call is TRBV6-5, the J call TRBJ2-5, with a weak D call TRBD2 (6 bases). The CDR3 is made up of 14 amino acids. V was clipped by 6 bases and J by 5 bases, with 16 bases between them. Germline CDR1 is MNHEY and CDR2 is SVGAGI. This chain's CDR3 is CASRPMGGRETQYF. In DNA, the CDR3 is TGTGCCAGCAGACCAATGGGGGGTCGCGAGACCCAGTACTTC.

The chain is built from TRBV7-2 and TRBJ2-2; D not certain. V dropped 5 bases and J dropped 1 base, with 8 bases sitting between them. Germline CDR1 reads SGHTA; CDR2 reads FQGNSA. The CDR3 is made up of 14 amino acids. This CDR3 is CASSPQGNTGELFF. The DNA for the CDR3 is TGTGCCAGCAGCCCACAAGGGAACACCGGGGAGCTGTTTTTT.

This chain uses TRBV30 with TRBJ2-5; D perhaps matches TRBD1 (8 bases). The CDR3 has 16 residues. CDR1 is GTSNPN, CDR2 SVGIG, per germline (reference sequence). V lost 4 bases and J 3 bases, leaving 21 bases between the germline ends. Here the CDR3 reads CAWTHRGEGLEETQYF. For the CDR3, the DNA is TGTGCCTGGACCCACAGGGGGGAGGGCCTTGAAGAGACCCAGTACTTC.

The chain uses TRBV27 and TRBJ2-3; perhaps TRBD2 as D (6 bases). CDR3 length equals 14 residues. Per germline, CDR1 MNHEY and CDR2 SMNVEV (reference sequence). The V and J ends lost 2 bases and 3 bases respectively, with 9 bases between them. The DNA for the CDR3 is TGTGCCAGCAGTTTAAGGGCGGGAACAGATACGCAGTATTTT. Translating gives CASSLRAGTDTQYF.

The CDR3 is CASRGRGDYGYTF. DNA of the CDR3: TGTGCCAGCAGGGGGAGGGGCGACTATGGCTACACCTTC. The rearrangement uses TRBV2 and TRBJ1-2, with D perhaps TRBD1 (5 bases). Germline assignment: CDR1 SNHLY and CDR2 FYNNEI. V gave up 6 bases and J gave up 3 bases, with 11 bases separating them. The CDR3 sequence is 13 residues long.

The V and J genes are TRBV11-2 and TRBJ2-3; 12 bases map to TRBD2. V lost 4 bases and J lost 2; bases outside the gene matches: 7. Germline V gene sequence: CDR1 SGHAT, CDR2 FQNNGV. The CDR3 runs 17 residues. CDR3 loop: CASSSETSGSFTDTQYF. CDR3 DNA sequence: TGTGCCAGCAGCTCCGAGACTAGCGGGAGTTTCACAGATACGCAGTATTTT.

The V call is TRBV5-6, the J call TRBJ2-1; D is unclear. V lost 3 bases and J 6 bases, leaving 19 bases between the germline ends. The V gene's germline CDR1 is SGHDT and CDR2 YYEEEE. This CDR3 comprises 16 residues. CDR3: CASSSPWKSVFNEQFF. CDR3 bases: TGTGCCAGCAGCTCCCCGTGGAAGTCGGTTTTCAATGAGCAGTTCTTC.